Listed below are T cell receptor beta chains from one sample, sequenced in a study of blood T cell repertoires in COVID-19. The method was immunoSEQ multiplex PCR; TCRdb's version includes in-frame clones alone and lacks a portion of them. This table has around 180,000 clones, around three quarters appearing once. The specimen was PBMCs or T cells enriched from blood (not recorded which). Receptors were obtained from a woman in her 50s with acute COVID-19. Both conserved end residues are part of each CDR3. The order of the fields is J gene, clone size, V gene, D gene, CDR3 protein, CDR3 DNA. The D gene is left open where the match is weak. Part of the rows lack a size; the others show once, few, many or a class for expanded clones.

j_call: TRBJ1-1; clone_size: -; v_call: TRBV11-2; d_call: -; cdr3_aa: CASSLALRKAFF; cdr3_nt: TGTGCCAGCAGCTTAGCACTGCGTAAAGCTTTCTTT
j_call: TRBJ1-6; clone_size: few; v_call: TRBV4-2; d_call: -; cdr3_aa: CASSQGQYNSPLHF; cdr3_nt: TGTGCCAGCAGCCAAGGACAGTATAATTCACCCCTCCACTTT
j_call: TRBJ2-5; clone_size: once; v_call: TRBV11-1; d_call: TRBD1; cdr3_aa: CANSRTGTVGETQYF; cdr3_nt: TGTGCCAACAGCCGGACCGGGACAGTTGGCGAGACCCAGTACTTC
j_call: TRBJ1-1; clone_size: -; v_call: TRBV19; d_call: -; cdr3_aa: CASSSRPDKAFF; cdr3_nt: TGTGCCAGTAGCTCCCGACCCGACAAAGCTTTCTTT
j_call: TRBJ1-2; clone_size: -; v_call: TRBV6-5; d_call: -; cdr3_aa: CASTEAVYGYTF; cdr3_nt: TGTGCCAGCACGGAGGCCGTCTATGGCTACACCTTC
j_call: TRBJ2-2; clone_size: -; v_call: TRBV5-4; d_call: TRBD1; cdr3_aa: CASSQYNRGAGELFF; cdr3_nt: TGTGCCAGCAGCCAGTATAACAGGGGAGCCGGGGAGCTGTTTTTT
j_call: TRBJ1-6; clone_size: many; v_call: TRBV7-8; d_call: -; cdr3_aa: CASSLREGPSPLHF; cdr3_nt: TGTGCCAGCAGCCTACGGGAGGGTCCATCACCCCTCCACTTT
j_call: TRBJ1-5; clone_size: few; v_call: TRBV3-1/TRBV3-2; d_call: -; cdr3_aa: CASSQGGPTQPQHF; cdr3_nt: TGTGCCAGCAGCCAGGGAGGGCCCACCCAGCCCCAGCATTTT
j_call: TRBJ1-5; clone_size: -; v_call: TRBV10-2; d_call: -; cdr3_aa: CASVADGDQPQHF; cdr3_nt: TGCGCCAGCGTGGCGGATGGAGATCAGCCCCAGCATTTT
j_call: TRBJ1-2; clone_size: -; v_call: TRBV27; d_call: -; cdr3_aa: CASSPTGMEYGYTF; cdr3_nt: TGTGCCAGCAGTCCGACGGGGATGGAGTATGGCTACACCTTC